This entry lists 10 T cell receptor beta chains sequenced from one sample in a study of graft-versus-host responses after intestinal transplantation. Sequencing was performed with immunoSEQ multiplex PCR; in TCRdb, only in-frame clones are kept and a portion is missing. The sample has around 29,000 clones; around nine tenths are singletons. This specimen consisted of PBMCs, obtained about 430 days after intestinal transplantation. The receptors originated from a human patient who received an intestinal transplant, so some T cells may come from the graft donor.

The CDR3 loop reads CASTPRAGVNYEQYF. As DNA, the CDR3 is TGTGCCAGCACCCCCCGGGCGGGAGTAAACTACGAGCAGTACTTC. The V and J genes are TRBV6-8 and TRBJ2-7, with 7 bases that match TRBD2. Looked up from germline, CDR1 is MNHGY and CDR2 is SAAAGT. V dropped 7 bases and J dropped 3; count of bases not matched to a gene: 12. The length of the CDR3 is 15 residues.

As DNA, the CDR3 is TGTGCCAGCAGCACTACAGATACGCAGTATTTT. Amino acids: CASSTTDTQYF. The chain couples TRBV5-4 to TRBJ2-3, with D unclear. This CDR3 comprises 11 residues. V was cut by 4 bases and J by 3 bases, with 3 bases left in between. Germline V CDR1 and CDR2: SGHNT, YYREEE (reference sequence).

The gene calls are TRBV6-1 and TRBJ2-5; D remains ambiguous. The J call may be mistaken, given a closer DNA end match to TRBJ2-7. The CDR3 consists of 14 residues. The germline CDR1 and CDR2 sequences are MNHNS and SASEGT. Here the CDR3 DNA reads TGTGCCAGCAGTCTGGGTCCAGCCCCCTACGAGCAGTACTTC. Translation gives CASSLGPAPYEQYF.

The chain carries TRBV4-3 and TRBJ1-1; D gene unclear. V was trimmed by 0 bases and J by 0 bases, leaving 8 bases between them. Germline CDR1 and CDR2: LGHNA and YSLEER. The CDR3 totals 15 residues. CDR3: CASSQESILNTEAFF. The CDR3 bases are TGCGCCAGCAGCCAAGAATCTATACTGAACACTGAAGCTTTCTTT.

This clone was picked up a small number of times. The chain links TRBV5-1 to TRBJ2-1, with 7 bases that match TRBD1. In germline, CDR1 is SGHRS, CDR2 YFSETQ. This CDR3 has 15 amino acids. V was pared by 0 bases and J by 2 bases, with 2 bases of the junction left unmatched. The CDR3 bases are TGCGCCAGCAGCTTGGAGGGGGCCCCCTACAATGAGCAGTTCTTC. Protein sequence: CASSLEGAPYNEQFF. Variable domain in full (rest from reference TRBV5-1 and TRBJ2-1): KAGVTQTPRYLIKTRGQQVTLSCSPISGHRSVSWYQQTPGQGLQFLFEYFSETQRNKGNFPGRFSGRQFSNSRSEMNVSTLELGDSALYLCASSLEGAPYNEQFFGPGTRLTVL.

This chain joins TRBV9 and TRBJ1-6, with 7 bases lining up with TRBD1. Germline values: CDR1 SGDLS, CDR2 YYNGEE. Germline trimming cut 0 bases from V and 0 bases from J; bases unmatched to any gene: 0. This CDR3 has 16 residues. DNA for the CDR3: TGTGCCAGCAGCGTAGGGGACAGCTCCTATAATTCACCCCTCCACTTT. It is translated as CASSVGDSSYNSPLHF.

This sequence joins TRBV7-8 and TRBJ2-5, with D hard to call. The CDR3 is made up of 17 amino acids. Germline values: CDR1 SGHVS, CDR2 FQNEAQ. The V and J ends lost 1 base and 2 bases respectively, with 17 bases between them. In DNA form, the CDR3 reads TGTGCCAGCAGCTTAGTCGGCGGTCTCCTCAAGCAAGAGACCCAGTACTTC. Its protein product is CASSLVGGLLKQETQYF.

This clone was detected only a few times. The chain combines TRBV14 with TRBJ2-7, with D perhaps assigned TRBD1 or TRBD2 (5 bases each). CDR1 and CDR2 from the germline V gene are SGHDN and FVKESK. This CDR3 spans 15 amino acids. Trimming took off 3 bases at V and 3 bases at J, with 15 bases between the two ends. The CDR3: CASSQGPTRIYEQYF. The CDR3, as DNA: TGTGCCAGCAGCCAGGGACCAACCCGAATCTACGAGCAGTACTTC.

The chain employs TRBV7-8 and TRBJ2-3; TRBD2 is a possible D gene (6 bases). This CDR3 comprises 13 residues. Trimming stripped 5 bases from V and 7 bases from J, with 13 bases between. CDR1 is SGHVS and CDR2 is FQNEAQ in the germline V gene. The CDR3 here is CASSGLGGNTQYF. CDR3 in DNA: TGTGCCAGCAGCGGGTTGGGGGGTAATACGCAGTATTTT. The entire variable domain, with the rest obtained from reference TRBV7-8 and TRBJ2-3, is as follows: GAGVSQSPRYKVAKRGQDVALRCDPISGHVSLFWYQQALGQGPEFLTYFQNEAQLDKSGLPSDRFFAERPEGSVSTLKIQRTQQEDSAVYLCASSGLGGNTQYFGPGTRLTVL.

The V and J genes are TRBV13 and TRBJ2-1; TRBD2 is a possible D gene (5 bases). This CDR3 spans 16 amino acids. Looked up from germline, CDR1 is PRHDT and CDR2 is FYEKMQ (reference sequence). V lost 0 bases, J lost 2 bases, and 11 bases lay in between. The CDR3 region is CASSLGPADPYNEQFF. DNA for the CDR3: TGTGCCAGCAGCTTAGGGCCAGCGGACCCCTACAATGAGCAGTTCTTC. The full variable domain, completed using reference TRBV13 and TRBJ2-1, is AAGVIQSPRHLIKEKRETATLKCYPIPRHDTVYWYQQGPGQDPQFLISFYEKMQSDKGSIPDRFSAQQFSDYHSELNMSSLELGDSALYFCASSLGPADPYNEQFFGPGTRLTVL.